This T cell receptor beta chain came from a study of T cells after somatic rescue of genetic block. This CDR3 is 17 amino acids long. CDR1 and CDR2 from the germline V gene are MNHEY and SMNVEV (reference sequence). Trimming took off 5 bases at V and 4 bases at J, with 22 bases between the two ends. Generated by immunoSEQ multiplex PCR, the TCRdb table keeps only in-frame clones and is missing some. The profile covers about 67,000 clones, with about 90% appearing a single time and around 3% taken by the ten largest. This clonotype was sampled from a man between 35 and 55 years old. The chain recombines TRBV27 with TRBJ2-3; perhaps TRBD2 as D (5 bases). The sequenced sample consisted of peripheral blood mononuclear cells (PBMCs). The CDR3 spells CASSPAGRLGFSDTQYF. The CDR3 coding sequence is TGTGCCAGCAGTCCCGCGGGTAGGCTCGGTTTCTCAGATACGCAGTATTTT.